This passage covers 2 T cell receptor beta chains from one sample sequenced in a study of Ad26.COV2.S vaccination and SARS-CoV-2 variants. As for treatment: around 19 received Ad26.COV2.S at low or high dose, single or two shots; roughly 5 received placebo; per-sample allocation not given. Specimen acquisition occurred on day 63 following the initial vaccine or placebo injection. Clones were read by immunoSEQ multiplex PCR, and TCRdb kept only the in-frame ones, dropping some. Of roughly 350,000 clones in the sample, approximately 90% were seen once. Sequencing was performed on peripheral blood, taken in a trial of Ad26.COV2.S vaccine versus placebo. The receptors derive from a person between 18 and 65 years old who received the Ad26.COV2.S COVID-19 vaccine or a placebo.

The chain has TRBV5-5 and TRBJ2-5, with a tentative D call TRBD2 (6 bases). Between the trimmed V and J ends, which lost 2 bases and 1 base, there was a span of 15 bases. The CDR3 sequence is 16 residues long. Germline lookup yields CDR1 SGHKS and CDR2 YYEKEE (reference sequence). The CDR3 region is CASSFGGTGIQETQYF. The DNA for the CDR3 is TGTGCCAGCAGCTTTGGCGGGACCGGGATCCAAGAGACCCAGTACTTC.

In this sample, this clone turned up once. This chain joins TRBV7-2 and TRBJ2-3; D unresolved. The ends were cut back, 6 bases at V and 1 base at J, with 8 bases in the middle. This CDR3 spans 13 amino acids. The V gene's germline CDR1 is SGHTA and CDR2 FQGNSA. CDR3 loop: CASSRVRTDTQYF. CDR3 sequence (DNA): TGTGCCAGCAGTCGGGTTCGCACAGATACGCAGTATTTT.